This record covers a single T cell receptor beta chain. Antigen specificity is unknown. This record belongs to a study of beta chain features in type 1 diabetes. Study-wide background: Across every sample, some 110 million sorted cells were examined in total.

The study's findings and limits: The naive, central memory and Treg TCRB repertoires looked more alike in patients than they did in healthy donors. TCRB CDR3s were moderately but significantly shorter in Type 1 diabetes patients in all four CD4+ subsets. PCR might favor shorter templates, but any such skew would affect patients and controls equally. More deletions and fewer insertions at VDJ junctions were seen in type 1 diabetes patients.

All of the isolated RNA was reverse transcribed, so expressed TCRB transcripts were sequenced. TCRdb's table, derived via immunoSEQ multiplex PCR, lists solely in-frame clones and lacks some. The sample includes around 690,000 clones, roughly an eighth seen only once; the top ten take over 0.1%. Per the germline V gene, CDR1 is SGHNT and CDR2 is YYREEE (reference sequence). The length of the CDR3 is 15 residues. V was shortened by 0 bases and J by 4 bases, with 13 bases between the two germline ends. This TCR was sampled from a man in his thirties or forties with type 1 diabetes. Input material: naive CD4+ T cells from blood. The chain employs TRBV5-4 and TRBJ2-5; D is uncertain. In DNA, the CDR3 is TGTGCCAGCAGCTTGGATTCCGCAGGCTCAGAGACCCAGTACTTC. Protein product: CASSLDSAGSETQYF.